The clone carrying this TCR beta chain has ten or more counts. Its antigen is still unknown. TCRdb re-called the RT-PCR reads through MiXCR, storing one row per CDR3 protein. This sample has around 480,000 distinct CDR3 sequences, with approximately 17% found just once. The data belong to a study of response to subunit inactivated influenza vaccine. Study-level points and caveats: There was a suggestion from the authors that each seasonal influenza vaccination recruits few new T cells.

The length of the CDR3 is 16 residues. Losses at the gene ends were 2 bases for V and 0 bases for J; bases not matched to a gene: 7. Germline CDR1 MNHEY, CDR2 SMNVEV (reference sequence). The chain links TRBV27 to TRBJ2-7; 7 bases match TRBD2. The specimen was CD4+ T cells sorted from PBMCs, collected roughly 24 months after vaccination. The TCR sequence derives from a man aged 50 to 75 who received an inactivated influenza vaccine. In DNA form, the CDR3 reads TGTGCCAGCAGTTTAGTGTCCGGGGGGAGCTCCTACGAGCAGTACTTC. Amino acid sequence: CASSLVSGGSSYEQYF.